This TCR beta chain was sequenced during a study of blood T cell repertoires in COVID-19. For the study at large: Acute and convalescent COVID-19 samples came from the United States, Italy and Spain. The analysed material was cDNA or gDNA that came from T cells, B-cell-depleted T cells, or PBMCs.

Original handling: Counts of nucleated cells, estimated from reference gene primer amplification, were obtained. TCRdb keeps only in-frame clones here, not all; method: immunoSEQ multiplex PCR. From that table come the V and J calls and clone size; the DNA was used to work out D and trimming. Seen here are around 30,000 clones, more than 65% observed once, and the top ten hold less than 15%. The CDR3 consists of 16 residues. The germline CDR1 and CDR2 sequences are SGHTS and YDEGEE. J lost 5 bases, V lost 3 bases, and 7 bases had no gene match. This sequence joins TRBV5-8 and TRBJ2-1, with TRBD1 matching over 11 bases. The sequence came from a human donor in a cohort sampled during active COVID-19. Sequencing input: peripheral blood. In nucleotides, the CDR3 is TGTGCCAGCAGCTCGCGAAGGACAGGGGGCCACAATGAGCAGTTCTTC. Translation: CASSSRRTGGHNEQFF.